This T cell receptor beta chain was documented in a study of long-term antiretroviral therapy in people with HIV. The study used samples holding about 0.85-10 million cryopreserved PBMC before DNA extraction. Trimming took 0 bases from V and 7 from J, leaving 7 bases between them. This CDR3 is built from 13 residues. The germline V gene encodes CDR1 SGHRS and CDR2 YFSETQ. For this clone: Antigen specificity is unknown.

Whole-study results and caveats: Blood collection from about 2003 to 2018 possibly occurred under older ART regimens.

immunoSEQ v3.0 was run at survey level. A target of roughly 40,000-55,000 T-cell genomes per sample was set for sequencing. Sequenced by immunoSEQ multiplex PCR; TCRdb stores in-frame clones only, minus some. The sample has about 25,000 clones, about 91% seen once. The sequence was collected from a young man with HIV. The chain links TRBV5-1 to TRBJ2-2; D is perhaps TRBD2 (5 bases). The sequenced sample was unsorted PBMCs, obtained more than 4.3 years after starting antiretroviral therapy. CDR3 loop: CASSLGGGGELFF. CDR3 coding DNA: TGCGCCAGCAGCTTGGGAGGAGGCGGGGAGCTGTTTTTT.